Sequencing of this TCR beta chain was carried out in a study of identical twins. CDR3 length: 11 residues. General study points: The models gave estimates that fell short of the out-of-frame TCR alpha sharing seen in monozygotic twins.

Each cDNA held unique molecular identifiers, and template switching gave it a universal primer site. TCRdb analysed the 5' RACE reads with MiXCR anew, one entry per CDR3 protein. Of around 1.7 million distinct CDR3 sequences in the sample, under 35% were seen once. Healthy Caucasian individuals made up all the donors. At least ten counts were recorded for this clonotype. Its antigen is undetermined. This chain uses TRBV21-1 with TRBJ1-1. TRBV21-1 is flagged as a pseudogene. This TCR derives from a newborn girl in good health. Sequencing used cord blood. The CDR3 bases are TGTGCCAGCAGCAAAGGGACAGAAGCTTTCTTT. It codes for CASSKGTEAFF.